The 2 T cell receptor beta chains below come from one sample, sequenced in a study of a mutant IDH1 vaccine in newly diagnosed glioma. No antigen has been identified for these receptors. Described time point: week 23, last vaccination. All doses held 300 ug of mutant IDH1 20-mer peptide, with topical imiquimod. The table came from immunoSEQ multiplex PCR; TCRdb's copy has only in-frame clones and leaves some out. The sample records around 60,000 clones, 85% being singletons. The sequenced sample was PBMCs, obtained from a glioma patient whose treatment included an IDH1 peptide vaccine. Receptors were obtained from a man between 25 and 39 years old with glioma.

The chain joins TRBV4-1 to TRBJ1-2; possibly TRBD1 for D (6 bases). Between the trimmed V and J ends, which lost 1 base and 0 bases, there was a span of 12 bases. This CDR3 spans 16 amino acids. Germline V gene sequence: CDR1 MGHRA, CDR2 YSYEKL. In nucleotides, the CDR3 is TGCGCCAGCAGCCAAGGGACAGACCAAGCTAACTATGGCTACACCTTC. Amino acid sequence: CASSQGTDQANYGYTF.

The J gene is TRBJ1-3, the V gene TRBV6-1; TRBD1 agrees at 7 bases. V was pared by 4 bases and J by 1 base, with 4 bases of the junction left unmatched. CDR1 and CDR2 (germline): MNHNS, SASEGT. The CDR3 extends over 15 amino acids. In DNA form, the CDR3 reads TGTGCCAGCAGTGTGGAGGGGGCTTCTGGAAACACCATATATTTT. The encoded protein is CASSVEGASGNTIYF.